This T cell receptor (beta chain) appears in the sequencing data of a study of blood T cells in healthy people across ages. In regard to this clonotype: One base away lies a much larger clone, so this may be a sequencing read error.

Primed by a sample-barcoded 5' primer and a J-beta primer mix, a second PCR proceeded for about 6 to 12 cycles. TCRdb itself ran the 5' RACE reads through MiXCR, one entry per CDR3 protein. This repertoire shows about 680,000 distinct CDR3 sequences, approximately 49% found once; its top ten account for 25% to 35%. The CDR3 extends over 16 amino acids. Germline lookup yields CDR1 MGHRA and CDR2 YSYEKL. This rearrangement joins TRBV4-1 to TRBJ2-7, with TRBD2 matching 15 bases. Material for sequencing was blood. This TCR came from a woman in her sixties or seventies in good health. CDR3 in amino acids: CASSQDPGLAGGEQCF. The DNA of the CDR3 is TGCGCCAGCAGCCAAGATCCCGGACTAGCGGGAGGGGAGCAGTGCTTC.